The subject of this entry is one T cell receptor (beta chain). This entry comes from a study of blood T cell repertoires in COVID-19. Whole-study context: Material from acute and convalescent COVID-19 was sourced from the United States, Italy and Spain. T cells, B-cell-depleted T cells, or PBMCs supplied cDNA or gDNA.

As handled by the study authors: Amplification from reference gene primers served as the basis for estimated nucleated cell counts. Clones were read by immunoSEQ multiplex PCR, and TCRdb kept only the in-frame ones, dropping some. That table furnishes V, J and clone size, whereas the DNA furnished D and trimming. The sample records over 150,000 clones, roughly 88% being singletons. Material for sequencing was peripheral blood. This receptor was identified in a woman aged 60 to 75 with acute or convalescent COVID-19.

The CDR3 sequence: CAIRDGARNGEQFF. CDR3 nucleotide sequence: TGTGCCATCAGAGATGGGGCTAGGAATGGTGAGCAGTTCTTC. The chain employs TRBV10-3 and TRBJ2-1, with D maybe TRBD1 (5 bases). Looked up from germline, CDR1 is ENHRY and CDR2 is SYGVKD. The CDR3 is made up of 14 amino acids. V lost 6 bases, J lost 9 bases, and 18 bases lay in between.